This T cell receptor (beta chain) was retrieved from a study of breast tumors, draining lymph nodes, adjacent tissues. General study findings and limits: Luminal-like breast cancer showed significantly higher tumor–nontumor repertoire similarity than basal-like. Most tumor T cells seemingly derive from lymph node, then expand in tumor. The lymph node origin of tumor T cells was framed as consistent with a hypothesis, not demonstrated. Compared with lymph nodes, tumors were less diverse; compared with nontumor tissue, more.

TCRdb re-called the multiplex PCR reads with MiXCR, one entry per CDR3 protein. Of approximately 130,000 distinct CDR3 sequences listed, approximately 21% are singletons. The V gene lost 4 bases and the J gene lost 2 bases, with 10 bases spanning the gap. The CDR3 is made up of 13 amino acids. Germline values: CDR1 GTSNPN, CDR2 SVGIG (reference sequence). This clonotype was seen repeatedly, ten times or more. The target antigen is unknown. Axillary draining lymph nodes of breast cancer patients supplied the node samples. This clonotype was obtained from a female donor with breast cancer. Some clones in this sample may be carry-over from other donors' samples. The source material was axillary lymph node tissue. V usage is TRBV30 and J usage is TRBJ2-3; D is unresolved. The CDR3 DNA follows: TGTGCCTGGAACCTGCGGATCACAGATACGCAGTATTTT. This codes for CAWNLRITDTQYF.